This T cell receptor beta chain was found in a study of cytomegalovirus exposure and HLA in healthy donors. Study results and caveats: The majority of TCR sequences were rare, yet some public TCRs appeared in many donors.

About this clone itself: The target antigen is unknown.

The CDR3 runs 15 residues. The germline V gene has CDR1 LGHNA and CDR2 YSLEER. V lost 7 bases and J lost 0, with 12 bases in between. The table came from immunoSEQ multiplex PCR; TCRdb's copy has only in-frame clones and leaves some out. The table lists some 170,000 clones, about 82% of them singletons, with 2% to 2.5% in the top ten. This chain connects TRBV4-3 to TRBJ1-4; D is unclear. The clonotype originates from a man aged 30 to 45 in good health and CMV-seropositive. The sequencing sample was made of PBMCs. This CDR3 is CASTMELATNEKLFF. In nucleotides, the CDR3 is TGCGCCAGCACCATGGAGCTTGCAACTAATGAAAAACTGTTTTTT.